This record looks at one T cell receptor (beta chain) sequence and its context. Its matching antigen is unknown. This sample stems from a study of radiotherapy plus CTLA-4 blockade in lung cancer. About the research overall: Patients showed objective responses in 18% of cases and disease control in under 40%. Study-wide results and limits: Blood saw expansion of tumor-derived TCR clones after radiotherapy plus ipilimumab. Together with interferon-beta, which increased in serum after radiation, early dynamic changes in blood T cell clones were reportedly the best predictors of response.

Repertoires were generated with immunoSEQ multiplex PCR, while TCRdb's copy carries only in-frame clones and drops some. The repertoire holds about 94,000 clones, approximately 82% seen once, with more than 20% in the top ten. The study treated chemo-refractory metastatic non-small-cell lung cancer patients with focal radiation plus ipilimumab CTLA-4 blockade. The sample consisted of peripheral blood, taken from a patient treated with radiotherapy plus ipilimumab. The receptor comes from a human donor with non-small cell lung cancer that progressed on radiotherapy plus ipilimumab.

The DNA of the CDR3 is TGCGCCAGCACCACTGGAAGAGCCAGCAACAATGAAAAACTGTTTTTT. Translating gives CASTTGRASNNEKLFF. This chain uses TRBV4-1 with TRBJ1-4; no clear D gene. V shed 7 bases and J shed 5 bases, with 20 bases lying between them. Germline CDR1 reads MGHRA; CDR2 reads YSYEKL. The CDR3 spans 16 residues.